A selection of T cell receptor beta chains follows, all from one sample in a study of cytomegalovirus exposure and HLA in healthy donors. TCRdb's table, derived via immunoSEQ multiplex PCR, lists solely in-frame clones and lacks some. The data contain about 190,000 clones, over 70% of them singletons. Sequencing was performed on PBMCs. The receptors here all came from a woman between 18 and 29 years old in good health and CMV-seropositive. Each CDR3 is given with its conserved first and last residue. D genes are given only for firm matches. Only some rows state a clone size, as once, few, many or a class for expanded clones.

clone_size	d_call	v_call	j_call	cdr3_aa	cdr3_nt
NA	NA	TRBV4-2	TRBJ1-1	CASSLRTAQMNTEAFF	TGTGCCAGCAGCTTACGGACAGCTCAAATGAACACTGAAGCTTTCTTT
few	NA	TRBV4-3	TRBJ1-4	CASSQDKITQGNFEKLFF	TGCGCCAGCAGCCAAGATAAGATTACACAGGGCAACTTTGAAAAACTGTTTTTT
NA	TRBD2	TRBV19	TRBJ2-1	CASRLAGGQYNEQFF	TGTGCCAGTAGACTAGCGGGGGGGCAGTACAATGAGCAGTTCTTC
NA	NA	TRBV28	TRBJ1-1	CASSLPGANTEAFF	TGTGCCAGCAGTTTACCAGGGGCCAACACTGAAGCTTTCTTT
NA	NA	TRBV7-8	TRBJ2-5	CASSLFTAQGTQYF	TGTGCCAGCAGCTTATTTACAGCCCAGGGGACCCAGTACTTC
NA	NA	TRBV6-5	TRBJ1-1	CASSRGNTEAFF	TGTGCCAGCAGCAGAGGGAACACTGAAGCTTTCTTT
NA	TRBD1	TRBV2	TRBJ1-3	CASGPGTVLGNTIYF	TGTGCCAGCGGCCCCGGGACAGTGCTTGGAAACACCATATATTTT
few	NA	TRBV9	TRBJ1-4	CASSGGGEAATNEKLFF	TGTGCCAGCAGCGGGGGCGGGGAAGCCGCAACTAATGAAAAACTGTTTTTT
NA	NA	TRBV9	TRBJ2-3	CASNPDGGRTDTQYF	TGTGCCAGCAACCCGGATGGGGGCCGCACAGATACGCAGTATTTT
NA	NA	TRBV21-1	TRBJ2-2	CASSPRNRRGGLGELFF	TGTGCCAGCAGCCCAAGAAACCGGCGGGGGGGACTCGGGGAGCTGTTTTTT
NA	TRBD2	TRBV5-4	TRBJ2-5	CASTSGSGGPGWGTQYF	TGTGCCAGCACTTCAGGGTCGGGGGGGCCGGGGTGGGGGACCCAGTACTTC
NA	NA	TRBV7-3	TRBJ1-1	CASSSEGRSTEAFF	TGTGCCAGCAGCTCGGAGGGGCGTAGCACTGAAGCTTTCTTT
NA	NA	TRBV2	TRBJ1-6	CASAFGSPLHF	TGTGCCAGCGCATTCGGGTCACCCCTCCACTTT
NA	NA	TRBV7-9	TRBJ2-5	CASSKGQGQETQYF	TGTGCCAGCAGCAAGGGGCAGGGCCAAGAGACCCAGTACTTC
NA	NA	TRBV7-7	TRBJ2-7	CASSYLGQPYEQYF	TGTGCCAGCAGCTATCTGGGGCAACCCTACGAGCAGTACTTC
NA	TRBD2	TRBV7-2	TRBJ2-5	CASSLRVAGDQETQYF	TGTGCCAGCAGCCTGCGGGTAGCGGGGGACCAAGAGACCCAGTACTTC
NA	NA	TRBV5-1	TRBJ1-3	CASRPSTGNTIYF	TGCGCCAGCAGGCCCAGTACTGGAAACACCATATATTTT
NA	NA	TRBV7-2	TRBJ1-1	CASSLDGIYRATEAFF	TGTGCCAGCAGCTTAGATGGGATTTACAGGGCCACTGAAGCTTTCTTT
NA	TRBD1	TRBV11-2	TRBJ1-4	CASSLKGTGFGEKLFF	TGTGCCAGCAGCTTAAAGGGGACAGGGTTTGGTGAAAAACTGTTTTTT
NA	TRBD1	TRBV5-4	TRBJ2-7	CASSGQGGAYEQYF	TGTGCCAGCAGCGGACAGGGGGGCGCCTACGAGCAGTACTTC
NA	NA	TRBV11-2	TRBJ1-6	CASSPVGGDNSPLHF	TGTGCCAGCTCCCCTGTGGGAGGGGATAATTCACCCCTCCACTTT
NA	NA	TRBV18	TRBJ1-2	CASSPGQANYGYTF	TGTGCCAGCTCCCCGGGTCAAGCTAACTATGGCTACACCTTC
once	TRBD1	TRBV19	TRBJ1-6	CASTGTGFSPLHF	TGTGCCAGTACGGGGACAGGATTTTCACCCCTCCACTTT
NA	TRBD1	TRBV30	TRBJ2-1	CAWSPGGNINEQFF	TGTGCCTGGAGTCCAGGGGGCAATATTAATGAGCAGTTCTTC
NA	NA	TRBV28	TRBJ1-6	CASSLWRSPLHF	TGTGCCAGCAGTTTATGGAGGTCACCCCTCCACTTT
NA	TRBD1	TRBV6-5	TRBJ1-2	CASSPRTGGFYGYTF	TGTGCCAGCAGCCCCAGGACAGGGGGCTTTTATGGCTACACCTTC
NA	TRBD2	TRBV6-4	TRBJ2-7	CASSVAGGSSYEQYF	TGTGCCAGCAGTGTAGCGGGGGGGAGCTCCTACGAGCAGTACTTC
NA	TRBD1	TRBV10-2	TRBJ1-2	CASSPTGEYGYTF	TGCGCCAGCAGTCCGACAGGGGAGTATGGCTACACCTTC
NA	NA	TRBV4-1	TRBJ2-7	CASSQDRGTDGIPNEQYF	TGCGCCAGCAGCCAAGATAGGGGGACCGACGGGATACCTAACGAGCAGTACTTC
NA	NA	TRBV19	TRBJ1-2	CASSIMRSNYGYTF	TGTGCCAGTAGTATTATGCGGAGTAACTATGGCTACACCTTC
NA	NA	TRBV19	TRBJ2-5	CASSIGAVVETQYF	TGTGCCAGTAGTATAGGTGCAGTTGTAGAGACCCAGTACTTC
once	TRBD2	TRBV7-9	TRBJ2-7	CSSSPLSGGVGEQYF	TGTTCCAGCAGTCCCCTAAGCGGGGGGGTTGGCGAGCAGTACTTC
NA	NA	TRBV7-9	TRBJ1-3	CASSLVDKGFTGNTIYF	TGTGCCAGCAGCTTAGTGGACAAGGGGTTCACGGGAAACACCATATATTTT
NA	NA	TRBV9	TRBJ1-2	CASSGGRGILDYGYTF	TGTGCCAGCAGCGGCGGCAGGGGTATATTGGACTATGGCTACACCTTC
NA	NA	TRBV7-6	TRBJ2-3	CASSLAAITDTQYF	TGTGCCAGCAGCTTGGCCGCCATTACAGATACGCAGTATTTT